This T cell receptor beta chain was identified in a study of blood T cell repertoires in COVID-19. About the research overall: The United States, Italy and Spain were the sources of the acute and convalescent COVID-19 samples. Nucleic acid was either cDNA or gDNA, and it came from T cells, B-cell-depleted T cells, or PBMCs.

In the authors' methods: By means of reference gene primer amplification, nucleated cell counts were estimated. Data came from immunoSEQ multiplex PCR; TCRdb stores just in-frame clones and leaves some out. Clone size and the V and J calls come from that table; the DNA yielded D and trimming. The table includes about 130,000 clones, roughly four fifths detected once. Participants' reported clinical history set cohort assignment. Germline CDR1 is SGHTA and CDR2 is FQGNSA. The CDR3 is made up of 16 amino acids. The J segment lost 2 bases and the V segment lost 1 base, leaving 6 bases of the junction unmatched.

The TCR comes from a man aged 25-45 years who had recovered from COVID-19. The sequencing sample was made of PBMCs or T cells enriched from blood (not recorded which). This chain links TRBV7-2 with TRBJ2-3; 7 positions agree with TRBD2. CDR3 bases: TGTGCCAGCAGCTTAGGGGTAGCGGGCACCACAGATACGCAGTATTTT. This encodes CASSLGVAGTTDTQYF.